The 17 T cell receptor beta chains below come from one sample, sequenced in a study of blood T cell repertoires in COVID-19. Libraries were prepared by immunoSEQ multiplex PCR; TCRdb keeps only in-frame clonotypes and omits some of them. The table includes 120,000 or so clones, almost 90% detected once. Sequencing was carried out using peripheral blood. The receptors originated from a woman in her sixties or seventies with COVID-19, enrolled during active disease.

CDR3 sequence (DNA): TGCGCCAGCAGCCCTTCGGGTAGCGGGGGGGTTCCGCAGTATTTT. As protein: CASSPSGSGGVPQYF. The rearrangement uses TRBV4-3 and TRBJ2-3, with 11 bases lining up with TRBD2. The CDR3 totals 15 residues. The trim removed 4 bases at V and 10 bases at J, leaving 10 bases unmatched. The V gene's germline CDR1 is LGHNA and CDR2 YSLEER.

The V and J genes are TRBV7-6 and TRBJ2-7; maybe TRBD1 (6 bases). Trimming cost V 1 base and J 2 bases, with 12 bases left between them. The CDR3 is 15 amino acids. The germline V gene has CDR1 SGHVS and CDR2 FNYEAQ. In DNA, the CDR3 is TGTGCCAGCAGCTTAGGGGGACAACCTACCTACGAGCAGTACTTC. Its protein is CASSLGGQPTYEQYF.

J is TRBJ1-1 and V is TRBV6-5, with TRBD1 matching over 8 bases. V trimming: 4 bases; J trimming: 4 bases; junction bases outside the gene matches: 8. The CDR3 is made up of 15 amino acids. Per the germline V gene, CDR1 is MNHEY and CDR2 is SVGAGI. The CDR3 coding sequence is TGTGCCAGCAGTTTCTCAGGGGGCCAGGTCACTGAAGCTTTCTTT. Amino acid sequence: CASSFSGGQVTEAFF.

J is TRBJ1-6 and V is TRBV9, with a tentative D call TRBD1 (6 bases). This CDR3 has 15 residues. The ends were cut back, 3 bases at V and 6 bases at J, with 13 bases in the middle. Per germline, CDR1 SGDLS and CDR2 YYNGEE. Here the CDR3 reads CASSDPGQFNSPLHF. The CDR3 DNA follows: TGTGCCAGCAGCGACCCCGGACAGTTTAATTCACCCCTCCACTTT.

The chain uses TRBV4-3 and TRBJ2-7, with D perhaps matching TRBD1 (7 bases). Germline assignment: CDR1 LGHNA and CDR2 YSLEER. The CDR3 consists of 14 residues. Trimming took 2 bases from V and 4 from J, leaving 12 bases between them. The CDR3 spells CASSQLTGRYEQYF. Written as DNA, the CDR3 is TGCGCCAGCAGCCAACTGACAGGGAGGTACGAGCAGTACTTC.

V and J are TRBV11-2 and TRBJ2-1; 16 bases are shared with TRBD2. The trim removed 4 bases at V and 8 bases at J, leaving 11 bases unmatched. Germline CDR1 is SGHAT and CDR2 is FQNNGV. The CDR3 extends over 18 amino acids. CDR3: CASSSGTSGGAIQDEQFF. The CDR3 DNA follows: TGTGCCAGCAGCTCTGGGACTAGCGGGGGGGCAATACAAGATGAGCAGTTCTTC.

The genes are TRBV4-2 and TRBJ2-5, with TRBD2 matching over 9 bases. V lost 1 base and J lost 5; bases outside the gene matches: 8. This CDR3 spans 16 amino acids. CDR1 is LGHNA, CDR2 YNFKEQ, per germline. The CDR3 nucleotides read TGTGCCAGCAGCCAAGGTGGGAGCGGGGGGTTGGAGACCCAGTACTTC. Amino acid sequence: CASSQGGSGGLETQYF.

CDR3 DNA: TGTGCCAGTAGTTCGCCTAGGGGGGGGATGAACACTGAAGCTTTCTTT. This encodes CASSSPRGGMNTEAFF. V usage is TRBV19 and J usage is TRBJ1-1; possibly TRBD1 for D (6 bases). The length of the CDR3 is 16 residues. Germline V gene sequence: CDR1 LNHDA, CDR2 SQIVND (reference sequence). V lost 5 bases, J lost 0 bases, and 16 bases lay in between.

This clone appeared a single time. In DNA, the CDR3 is TGTGCCAGCAGCTCTAGGGGGCCAGACACACAGTATTTT. It encodes CASSSRGPDTQYF. The J gene is TRBJ2-3, the V gene TRBV7-9, with 7 bases aligning to TRBD1. This CDR3 is built from 13 residues. In germline, CDR1 is SEHNR, CDR2 FQNEAQ (reference sequence). J was trimmed by 12 bases and V by 4 bases; bases with no gene match: 10.

This rearrangement joins TRBV5-4 to TRBJ2-5, with D unresolved. CDR1 is SGHNT and CDR2 is YYREEE in the germline V gene (reference sequence). The V and J ends lost 6 bases and 1 base respectively, with 16 bases between them. The CDR3 sequence is 15 residues long. CDR3 loop: CASKAQSQIQETQYF. In DNA, the CDR3 is TGTGCCAGCAAGGCACAGTCTCAAATCCAAGAGACCCAGTACTTC.

CDR3 residues: CASRPGFSYEQYF. The DNA for the CDR3 is TGTGCCAGCAGACCGGGTTTCTCCTACGAGCAGTACTTC. V usage is TRBV2 and J usage is TRBJ2-7, with no clear D. CDR3 length: 13 residues. V was cut by 6 bases and J by 0 bases, with 9 bases left in between. The V gene's germline CDR1 is SNHLY and CDR2 FYNNEI.

This clone appeared a single time. The chain couples TRBV4-1 to TRBJ2-7; 9 bases are a match to TRBD1. The CDR3 runs to 15 residues. The V segment lost 1 base and the J segment 2 bases; nucleotides outside the gene matches: 3. Germline CDR1 is MGHRA and CDR2 is YSYEKL. CDR3 protein: CASSQGGTGPYEQYF. The CDR3 DNA sequence: TGCGCCAGCAGCCAAGGGGGGACAGGGCCCTACGAGCAGTACTTC.

V gene TRBV6-5 combines with J gene TRBJ2-7; possibly TRBD1 for D (6 bases). This CDR3 has 15 amino acids. Germline CDR1 MNHEY, CDR2 SVGAGI. Trimming shortened V by 0 bases and J by 0 bases, and 9 bases separated the two germline ends. The CDR3 bases are TGTGCCAGCAGTTACTCCTGGGACACCTCCTACGAGCAGTACTTC. It specifies CASSYSWDTSYEQYF.

As DNA, the CDR3 is TGTGCCAGCAGCTTAGGTACGGGTTTTTCCTACGAGCAGTACTTC. Encoded protein: CASSLGTGFSYEQYF. This sequence joins TRBV7-9 and TRBJ2-7; D remains ambiguous. The CDR3 length is 15 residues. V was trimmed by 1 base and J by 1 base, leaving 11 bases between them. Per germline, CDR1 SEHNR and CDR2 FQNEAQ (reference sequence).

The chain has TRBV28 and TRBJ1-6; no clear D. Trimming stripped 2 bases from V and 7 bases from J, with 12 bases between. From germline, CDR1 is MDHEN and CDR2 SYDVKM. There are 15 residues in the CDR3. CDR3 nucleotide sequence: TGTGCCAGCAGTTTAGGAGGGATTGGGAATTCACCCCTCCACTTT. This translates into CASSLGGIGNSPLHF.

J is TRBJ1-1 and V is TRBV9, with D unresolved. Germline V gene lookup returns CDR1 SGDLS and CDR2 YYNGEE. V was trimmed by 0 bases and J by 2 bases, leaving 5 bases between them. The CDR3 spans 13 residues. CDR3 bases: TGTGCCAGCAGCGTAGGAGCTAACACTGAAGCTTTCTTT. Encoded protein: CASSVGANTEAFF.

This clone has a handful of counts. This chain connects TRBV5-1 to TRBJ2-2; 9 bases fit TRBD1. V was pared by 4 bases and J by 7 bases, with 2 bases of the junction left unmatched. From germline, CDR1 is SGHRS and CDR2 YFSETQ. The CDR3 has 13 residues. CDR3 sequence: CASSPTGGGELFF. The CDR3 DNA reads TGCGCCAGCAGCCCGACAGGGGGCGGGGAGCTGTTTTTT.